The present T cell receptor (beta chain) was sequenced within a study of shared clonotypes between healthy human individuals. Points on this clone: What it binds is unknown.

V was clipped by 5 bases and J by 6 bases, with 22 bases between them. The germline CDR1 and CDR2 sequences are SEHNR and FQNEAQ (reference sequence). This CDR3 has 16 amino acids. Overall study findings and caveats: Only blood was sampled, and tissue TCR repertoires likely differ from blood ones.

This table comes from immunoSEQ multiplex PCR, and its TCRdb copy is limited to in-frame clones, with some not included. Here the sample spans more than 1,200,000 clones, approximately 98.5% being singletons. The receptor was derived from a man aged 25-45 years in good health. The J gene is TRBJ1-2, the V gene TRBV7-9; D uncertain. The sequenced sample was naive CD4+ T cells sorted from blood. The subset: CD45RA+ positively selected. Here the CDR3 DNA reads TGTGCCAGCAGCACCCAGTTTTCGGGGAAGGGAAATGGCTACACCTTC. It yields the protein CASSTQFSGKGNGYTF.